These T cell receptor beta chains were read from a single sample in a study of blood T cell repertoires in COVID-19. Generated by immunoSEQ multiplex PCR, the TCRdb table keeps only in-frame clones and is missing some. The data show 200,000 to 250,000 clones, around 82% seen once. The sequencing sample was made of peripheral blood. The source is a human donor in a cohort sampled during active COVID-19. Both conserved end residues are part of each CDR3. D genes are given only for firm matches. Clone size appears in some rows only: once, few, many, or a class for an expanded clone.

TRBJ1-5,TRBD1,TRBV4-3,-,CASSPYGTGDNQPQHF,TGCGCCAGCAGCCCATACGGGACAGGGGACAATCAGCCCCAGCATTTT
TRBJ2-2,TRBD2,TRBV6-2/TRBV6-3,few,CASSYPTSGGSGELFF,TGTGCCAGCAGTTACCCGACTAGCGGGGGGTCCGGGGAGCTGTTTTTT
TRBJ2-6,-,TRBV6-6,-,CASSLQGSSGANVLTF,TGTGCCAGCAGCCTACAGGGAAGCTCTGGGGCCAACGTCCTGACTTTC
TRBJ2-2,-,TRBV9,once,CASRTGTPAGTGELFF,TGTGCCAGCAGAACCGGGACACCTGCCGGCACCGGGGAGCTGTTTTTT
TRBJ1-5,TRBD1,TRBV18,-,CASSPAGGSSNQPQHF,TGTGCCAGCTCACCGGCAGGGGGCTCTAGCAATCAGCCCCAGCATTTT
TRBJ1-4,TRBD1,TRBV28,-,CASSSTGQAAREKLFF,TGTGCCAGCAGTTCAACAGGACAGGCGGCTAGGGAAAAACTGTTTTTT
TRBJ1-4,-,TRBV7-9,-,CASSSTGAGSEKLFF,TGTGCCAGCAGCTCCACTGGGGCAGGGTCTGAAAAACTGTTTTTT
TRBJ2-1,TRBD2,TRBV15,-,CATSSSLAGEGEQFF,TGTGCCACCAGCAGTTCACTAGCGGGAGAGGGTGAGCAGTTCTTC
TRBJ2-7,TRBD1,TRBV6-5,-,CASSPVGQGAYEQYF,TGTGCCAGCAGTCCTGTTGGACAGGGGGCATACGAGCAGTACTTC
TRBJ2-7,TRBD2,TRBV11-3,-,CASSSGSGATSYEQYF,TGTGCCAGCAGCTCAGGTAGCGGGGCCACCTCTTACGAGCAGTACTTC
TRBJ1-1,TRBD1,TRBV3-1/TRBV3-2,-,CASSFAGTANTEAFF,TGTGCCAGCAGCTTTGCAGGGACAGCGAACACTGAAGCTTTCTTT
TRBJ1-5,-,TRBV7-2,few,CASSSTRLRGQPQHF,TGTGCCAGCAGCTCGACGAGGCTGAGAGGTCAGCCCCAGCATTTT
TRBJ2-3,TRBD1,TRBV4-3,-,CASSLGTGGTDTQYF,TGCGCCAGCAGCCTCGGGACAGGGGGGACAGATACGCAGTATTTT
TRBJ1-6,-,TRBV6-2/TRBV6-3,-,CASSLYSSYNSPLHF,TGTGCCAGCAGTTTGTACAGCTCCTATAATTCACCCCTCCACTTT
TRBJ2-6,-,TRBV9,-,CASLRGSGANVLTF,TGTGCCAGCCTGAGGGGGTCTGGGGCCAACGTCCTGACTTTC
TRBJ1-1,TRBD1,TRBV27,-,CASSPGQGAPSNTEAFF,TGTGCCAGCAGCCCGGGACAGGGGGCTCCTTCCAACACTGAAGCTTTCTTT
TRBJ1-2,-,TRBV3-1/TRBV3-2,-,CASSPGSNYGYTF,TGTGCCAGCAGTCCAGGGTCGAACTATGGCTACACCTTC
TRBJ2-7,TRBD2,TRBV19,-,CASSRASSGRYEQYF,TGTGCCAGTAGTAGGGCCTCTAGCGGGAGATACGAGCAGTACTTC
TRBJ2-2,-,TRBV7-9,-,CASSLVHRSDDFGELFF,TGTGCCAGCAGCTTAGTTCACAGATCTGATGATTTCGGGGAGCTGTTTTTT
TRBJ1-2,-,TRBV7-9,-,CASSLGQGGNYGYTF,TGTGCCAGCAGCTTGGGGCAGGGAGGGAACTATGGCTACACCTTC
TRBJ2-6,-,TRBV15,-,CATSALGSGANVLTF,TGTGCCACCAGCGCCCTCGGTTCTGGGGCCAACGTCCTGACTTTC
TRBJ2-2,TRBD1,TRBV7-9,once,CASSPWTGRTGELFF,TGTGCCAGCAGCCCCTGGACAGGGAGGACCGGGGAGCTGTTTTTT
TRBJ1-2,-,TRBV5-1,-,CASSLNGGGYTF,TGCGCCAGCAGCTTAAACGGCGGGGGCTACACCTTC
TRBJ1-5,-,TRBV5-1,-,CASSSGDGNQPQHF,TGCGCCAGCAGCTCCGGGGATGGGAATCAGCCCCAGCATTTT
TRBJ2-7,-,TRBV7-9,-,CASDPRGENYEQYF,TGTGCCAGCGACCCCAGGGGGGAAAACTACGAGCAGTACTTC
TRBJ2-5,-,TRBV28,-,CASSFLSGQETQYF,TGTGCCAGCAGTTTTTTGTCGGGTCAAGAGACCCAGTACTTC
TRBJ2-5,TRBD2,TRBV28,-,CASRRRLAMKETQYF,TGTGCCAGCAGAAGACGACTAGCGATGAAAGAGACCCAGTACTTC
TRBJ2-1,-,TRBV2,-,CASISSAFYNEQFF,TGTGCCAGCATTAGCAGCGCTTTCTACAATGAGCAGTTCTTC
TRBJ2-3,-,TRBV19,-,CASSTTPGGDTQYF,TGTGCCAGTAGTACGACACCCGGGGGAGATACGCAGTATTTT
TRBJ2-5,-,TRBV5-4,-,CASSPEGPETQYF,TGTGCCAGCAGCCCGGAGGGCCCGGAGACCCAGTACTTC
TRBJ1-1,-,TRBV3-1/TRBV3-2,once,CASAAGSMNTEAFF,TGTGCCAGTGCCGCAGGGTCGATGAACACTGAAGCTTTCTTT
TRBJ2-3,TRBD2,TRBV3-1/TRBV3-2,-,CASSPLAGGNTDTQYF,TGTGCCAGCAGCCCCTTAGCGGGAGGGAACACAGATACGCAGTATTTT
TRBJ2-1,TRBD2,TRBV6-5,-,CASSFSSGRANNEQFF,TGTGCCAGCAGTTTCTCAAGCGGGAGGGCGAACAATGAGCAGTTCTTC
TRBJ2-1,TRBD1,TRBV20-1,-,CSAFQGDEQFF,TGCAGTGCTTTTCAGGGGGATGAGCAGTTCTTC
TRBJ1-6,-,TRBV28,-,CASFSPGDSPLHF,TGTGCCAGCTTTTCCCCGGGGGATTCACCCCTCCACTTT
TRBJ2-1,-,TRBV23-1,-,CAGTDRFSLYNEQFF,TGCGCCGGCACCGACAGGTTTTCCTTATACAATGAGCAGTTCTTC
TRBJ1-2,-,TRBV6-5,-,CASSYLIRGKGYTF,TGTGCCAGCAGTTACTTGATCCGGGGGAAGGGCTACACCTTC
TRBJ1-5,-,TRBV28,-,CASRLPWESQPQHF,TGTGCCAGCAGACTTCCATGGGAGAGCCAGCCCCAGCATTTT
TRBJ2-7,TRBD2,TRBV5-1,-,CASSLASGSYEQYF,TGCGCCAGCAGCTTGGCTAGCGGGAGCTACGAGCAGTACTTC
TRBJ2-3,TRBD2,TRBV2,-,CASSPQTSGGTDTQYF,TGTGCCAGCAGTCCACAGACTAGCGGGGGAACAGATACGCAGTATTTT
TRBJ2-3,TRBD2,TRBV11-3,-,CASSPGLAGVLKRTDTQYF,TGTGCCAGCAGTCCGGGACTAGCGGGAGTTCTCAAAAGGACAGATACGCAGTATTTT
TRBJ1-2,-,TRBV28,-,CASSTHDGGYGYTF,TGTGCCAGCAGTACCCATGACGGGGGCTATGGCTACACCTTC
TRBJ2-1,-,TRBV19,-,CASSPTGIEQFF,TGTGCCAGTAGTCCTACAGGGATTGAGCAGTTCTTC
TRBJ1-2,TRBD1,TRBV4-3,few,CASSQPGQGNYGYTF,TGCGCCAGCAGCCAACCGGGACAGGGTAACTATGGCTACACCTTC
TRBJ2-7,-,TRBV5-1,few,CASSTGHLTYEQYF,TGCGCCAGCAGCACGGGACACCTAACCTACGAGCAGTACTTC
TRBJ2-7,TRBD1,TRBV11-2,-,CASSTLSTGMELYEQYF,TGTGCCAGCAGCACCCTGTCGACAGGGATGGAGCTTTACGAGCAGTACTTC
TRBJ2-7,-,TRBV5-1,once,CASSWGANWDYFYEQYF,TGCGCCAGCAGCTGGGGGGCAAACTGGGACTACTTCTACGAGCAGTACTTC